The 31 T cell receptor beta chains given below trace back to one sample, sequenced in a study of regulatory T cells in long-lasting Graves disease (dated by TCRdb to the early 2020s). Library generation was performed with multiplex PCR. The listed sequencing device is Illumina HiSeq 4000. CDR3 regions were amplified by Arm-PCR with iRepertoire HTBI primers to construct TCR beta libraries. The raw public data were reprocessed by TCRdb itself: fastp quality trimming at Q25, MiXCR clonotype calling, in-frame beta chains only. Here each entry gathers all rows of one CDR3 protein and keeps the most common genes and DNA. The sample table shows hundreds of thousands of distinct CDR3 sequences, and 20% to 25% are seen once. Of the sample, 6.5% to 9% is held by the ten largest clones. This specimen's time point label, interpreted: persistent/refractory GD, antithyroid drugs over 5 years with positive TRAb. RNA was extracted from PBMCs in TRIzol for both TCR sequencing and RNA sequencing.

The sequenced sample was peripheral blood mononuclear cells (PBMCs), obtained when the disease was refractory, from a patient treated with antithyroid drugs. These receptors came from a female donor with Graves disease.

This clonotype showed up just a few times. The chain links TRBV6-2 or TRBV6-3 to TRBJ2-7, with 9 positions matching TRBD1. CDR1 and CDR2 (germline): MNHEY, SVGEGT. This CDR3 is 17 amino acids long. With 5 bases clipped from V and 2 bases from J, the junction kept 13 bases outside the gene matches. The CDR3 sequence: CASSGYPGQGLAYEQYF. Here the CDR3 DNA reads TGTGCCAGCAGTGGATATCCGGGACAGGGCCTTGCCTACGAGCAGTACTTC.

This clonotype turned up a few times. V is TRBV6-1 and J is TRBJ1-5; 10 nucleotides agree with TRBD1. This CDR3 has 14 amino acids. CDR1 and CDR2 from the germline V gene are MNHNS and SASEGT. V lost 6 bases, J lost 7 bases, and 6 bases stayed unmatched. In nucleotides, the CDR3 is TGTGCCAGCAGACGACAGGGGGCTAAACAGCCCCAGCATTTT. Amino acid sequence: CASRRQGAKQPQHF.

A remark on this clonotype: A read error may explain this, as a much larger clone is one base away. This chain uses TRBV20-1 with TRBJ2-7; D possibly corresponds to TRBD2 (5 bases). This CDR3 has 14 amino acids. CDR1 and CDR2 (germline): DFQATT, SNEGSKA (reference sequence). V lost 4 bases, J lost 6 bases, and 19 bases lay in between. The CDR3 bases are TGCAGTGCTACCTGGACGGGGAAAACCTGCGAGCAGTACTTC. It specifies CSATWTGKTCEQYF.

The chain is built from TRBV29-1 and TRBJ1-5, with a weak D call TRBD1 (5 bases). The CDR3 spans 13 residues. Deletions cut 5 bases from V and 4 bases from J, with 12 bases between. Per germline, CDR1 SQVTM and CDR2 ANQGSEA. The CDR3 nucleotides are TGCAGCGTTCCGGGGCAGGGTAATCAGCCCCAGCATTTT. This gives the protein CSVPGQGNQPQHF.

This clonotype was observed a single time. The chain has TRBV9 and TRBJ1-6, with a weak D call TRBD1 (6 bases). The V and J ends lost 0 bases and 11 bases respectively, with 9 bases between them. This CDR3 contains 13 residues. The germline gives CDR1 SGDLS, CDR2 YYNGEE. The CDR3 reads CASSVGGGTPLHF. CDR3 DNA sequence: TGTGCCAGCAGCGTAGGAGGGGGTACACCCCTCCACTTT.

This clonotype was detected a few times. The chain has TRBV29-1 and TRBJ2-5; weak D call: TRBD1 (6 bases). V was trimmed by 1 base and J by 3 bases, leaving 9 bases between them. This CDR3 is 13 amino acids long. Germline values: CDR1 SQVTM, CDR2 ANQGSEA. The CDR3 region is CSVEVPGEETQYF. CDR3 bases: TGCAGCGTTGAAGTTCCAGGGGAAGAGACCCAGTACTTC.

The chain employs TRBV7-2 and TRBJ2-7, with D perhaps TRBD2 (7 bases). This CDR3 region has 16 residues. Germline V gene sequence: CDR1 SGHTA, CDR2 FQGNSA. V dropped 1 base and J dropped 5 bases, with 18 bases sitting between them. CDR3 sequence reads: CASSLVGGEGGNEQYF. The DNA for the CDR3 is TGTGCCAGCAGCTTAGTTGGGGGAGAGGGGGGGAACGAGCAGTACTTC.

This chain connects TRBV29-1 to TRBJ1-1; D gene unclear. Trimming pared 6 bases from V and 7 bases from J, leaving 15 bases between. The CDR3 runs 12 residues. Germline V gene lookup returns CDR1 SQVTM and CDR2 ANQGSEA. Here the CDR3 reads CSVGGWADEAFF. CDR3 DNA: TGCAGCGTCGGAGGTTGGGCAGATGAAGCTTTCTTT. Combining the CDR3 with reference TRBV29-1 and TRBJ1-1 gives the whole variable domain SAVISQKPSRDICQRGTSLTIQCQVDSQVTMMFWYRQQPGQSLTLIATANQGSEATYESGFVIDKFPISRPNLTFSTLTVSNMSPEDSSIYLCSVGGWADEAFFGQGTRLTVV.

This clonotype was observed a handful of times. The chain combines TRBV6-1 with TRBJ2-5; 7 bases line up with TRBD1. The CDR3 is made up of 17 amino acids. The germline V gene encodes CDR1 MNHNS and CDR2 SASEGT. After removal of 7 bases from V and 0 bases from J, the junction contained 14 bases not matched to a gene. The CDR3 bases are TGTGCCAGCATGGGGACAGCGACGAATTGGTACCAAGAGACCCAGTACTTC. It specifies CASMGTATNWYQETQYF.

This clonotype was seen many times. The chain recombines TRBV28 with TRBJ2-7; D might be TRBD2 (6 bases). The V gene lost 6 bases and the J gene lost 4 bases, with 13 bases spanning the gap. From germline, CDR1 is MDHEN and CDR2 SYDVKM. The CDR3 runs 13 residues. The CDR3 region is CASRGGGTYEQYF. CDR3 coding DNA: TGTGCCAGCAGGGGCGGAGGGACTTACGAGCAGTACTTC.

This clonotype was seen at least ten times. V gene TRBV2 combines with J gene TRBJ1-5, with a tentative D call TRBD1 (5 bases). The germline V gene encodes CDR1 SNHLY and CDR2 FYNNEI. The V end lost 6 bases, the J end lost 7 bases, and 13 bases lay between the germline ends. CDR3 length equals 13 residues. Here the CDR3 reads CASRVGGSQPQHF. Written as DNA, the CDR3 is TGTGCCAGCAGGGTGGGGGGTTCGCAGCCCCAGCATTTT.

Written as DNA, the CDR3 is TGTGCCAGCAGACCCGGACAGGTCTCTGGAAACACCATATATTTT. Its protein product is CASRPGQVSGNTIYF. The chain recombines TRBV2 with TRBJ1-3; TRBD1 aligns across 7 bases. The CDR3 spans 15 residues. V shed 6 bases and J 0 bases; nucleotides not matched to a gene: 5. Germline V gene data show CDR1 as SNHLY and CDR2 as FYNNEI. The full variable domain, completed using reference TRBV2 and TRBJ1-3, is EPEVTQTPSHQVTQMGQEVILRCVPISNHLYFYWYRQILGQKVEFLVSFYNNEISEKSEIFDDQFSVERPDGSNFTLKIRSTKLEDSAMYFCASRPGQVSGNTIYFGEGSWLTVV.

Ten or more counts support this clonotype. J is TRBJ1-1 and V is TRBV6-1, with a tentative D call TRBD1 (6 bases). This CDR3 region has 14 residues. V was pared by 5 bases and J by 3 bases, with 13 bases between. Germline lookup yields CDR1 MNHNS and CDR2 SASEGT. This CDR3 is CASSRQEMDTEAFF. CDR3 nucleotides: TGTGCCAGCAGTAGACAGGAGATGGACACTGAAGCTTTCTTT.

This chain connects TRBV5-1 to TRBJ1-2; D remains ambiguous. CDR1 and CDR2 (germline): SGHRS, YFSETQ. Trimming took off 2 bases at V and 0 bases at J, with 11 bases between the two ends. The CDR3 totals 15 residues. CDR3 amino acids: CASSFEGITNYGYTF. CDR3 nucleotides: TGCGCCAGCAGCTTCGAGGGAATCACTAACTATGGCTACACCTTC.

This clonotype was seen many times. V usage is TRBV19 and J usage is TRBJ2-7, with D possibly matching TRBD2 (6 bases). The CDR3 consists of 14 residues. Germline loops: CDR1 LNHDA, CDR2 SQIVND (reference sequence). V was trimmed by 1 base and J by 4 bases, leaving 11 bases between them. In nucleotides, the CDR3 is TGTGCCAGTAGTATAGCGGGAGTCGGGTACGAGCAGTACTTC. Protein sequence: CASSIAGVGYEQYF.

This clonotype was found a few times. The CDR3 DNA sequence: TGTGCCAGCAGCCAGGGGCGGACCTTGACCGCTGGAAACACCATATATTTT. Its translation is CASSQGRTLTAGNTIYF. This chain links TRBV3-1 with TRBJ1-3; maybe TRBD1 (5 bases). The V end was cut by 3 bases, the J end by 2 bases, with 17 bases between. Germline CDR1 reads LGHDT; CDR2 reads YNNKEL (reference sequence). This CDR3 is 17 amino acids long.

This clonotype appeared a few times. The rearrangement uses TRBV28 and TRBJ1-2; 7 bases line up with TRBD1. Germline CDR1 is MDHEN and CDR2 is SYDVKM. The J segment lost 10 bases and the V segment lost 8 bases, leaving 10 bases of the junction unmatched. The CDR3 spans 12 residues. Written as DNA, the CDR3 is TGTGCCAGCCGGGAGGCAGGGGGAAACTACACCTTC. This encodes CASREAGGNYTF.

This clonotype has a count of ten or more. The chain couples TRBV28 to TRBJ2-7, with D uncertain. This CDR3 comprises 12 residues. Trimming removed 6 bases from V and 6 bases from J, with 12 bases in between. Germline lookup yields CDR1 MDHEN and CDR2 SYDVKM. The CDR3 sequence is CASSLGGSEQYF. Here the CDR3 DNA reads TGTGCCAGCAGCTTAGGCGGCAGCGAGCAGTACTTC.

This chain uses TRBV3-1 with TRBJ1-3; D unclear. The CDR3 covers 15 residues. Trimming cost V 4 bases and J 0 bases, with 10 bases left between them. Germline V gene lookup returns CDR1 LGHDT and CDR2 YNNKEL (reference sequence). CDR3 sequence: CASSPDGPSGNTIYF. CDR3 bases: TGTGCCAGCAGCCCCGACGGACCCTCTGGAAACACCATATATTTT.

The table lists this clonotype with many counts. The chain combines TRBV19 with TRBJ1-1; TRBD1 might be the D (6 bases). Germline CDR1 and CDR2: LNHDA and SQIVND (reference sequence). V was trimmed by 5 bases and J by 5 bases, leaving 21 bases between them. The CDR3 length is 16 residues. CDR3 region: CASSQGPKIRRTEAFF. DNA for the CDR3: TGTGCCAGTAGTCAGGGGCCCAAGATCCGGAGGACTGAAGCTTTCTTT.

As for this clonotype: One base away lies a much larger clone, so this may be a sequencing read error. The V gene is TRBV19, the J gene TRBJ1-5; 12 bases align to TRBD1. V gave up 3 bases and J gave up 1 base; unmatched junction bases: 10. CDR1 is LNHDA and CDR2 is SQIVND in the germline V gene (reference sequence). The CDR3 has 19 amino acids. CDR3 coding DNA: TGTGCCAGTAGTATTTCGACCGGGACAGGGGGCGTGAGCAATCAGCCCCAGCATTTT. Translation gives CASSISTGTGGVSNQPQHF.

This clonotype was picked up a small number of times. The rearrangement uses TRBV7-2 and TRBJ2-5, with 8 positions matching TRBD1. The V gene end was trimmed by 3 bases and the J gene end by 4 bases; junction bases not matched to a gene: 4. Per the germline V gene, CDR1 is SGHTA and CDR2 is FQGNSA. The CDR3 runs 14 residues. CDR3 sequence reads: CASSFDRGRETQYF. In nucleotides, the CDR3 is TGTGCCAGCAGCTTCGACAGGGGACGAGAGACCCAGTACTTC.

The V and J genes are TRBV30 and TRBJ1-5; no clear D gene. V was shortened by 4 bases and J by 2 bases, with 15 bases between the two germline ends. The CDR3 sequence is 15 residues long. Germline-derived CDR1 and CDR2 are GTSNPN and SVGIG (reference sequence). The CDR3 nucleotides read TGTGCCTGGAATCGCGGACCCGAGGGCAATCAGCCCCAGCATTTT. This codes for CAWNRGPEGNQPQHF.

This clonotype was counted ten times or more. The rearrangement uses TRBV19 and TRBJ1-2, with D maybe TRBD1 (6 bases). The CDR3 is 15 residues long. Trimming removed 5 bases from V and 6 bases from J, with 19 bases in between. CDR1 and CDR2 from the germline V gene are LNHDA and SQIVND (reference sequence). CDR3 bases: TGTGCCAGTAGTTCTCCCTACCTTAGGACAGATGGCTACACCTTC. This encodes CASSSPYLRTDGYTF.

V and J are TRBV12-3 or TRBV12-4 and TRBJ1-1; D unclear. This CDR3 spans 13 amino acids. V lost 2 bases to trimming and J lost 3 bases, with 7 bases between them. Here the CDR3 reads CASSLLEYTEAFF. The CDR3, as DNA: TGTGCCAGCAGTTTACTGGAATACACTGAAGCTTTCTTT.

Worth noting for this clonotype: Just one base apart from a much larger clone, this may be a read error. The CDR3 region is CASSSSGRENYGYAF. CDR3 bases: TGTGCCAGCAGCTCCTCGGGGAGGGAGAACTATGGCTACGCCTTC. V usage is TRBV12-3 or TRBV12-4 and J usage is TRBJ1-2; D is unresolved. This CDR3 has 15 residues.

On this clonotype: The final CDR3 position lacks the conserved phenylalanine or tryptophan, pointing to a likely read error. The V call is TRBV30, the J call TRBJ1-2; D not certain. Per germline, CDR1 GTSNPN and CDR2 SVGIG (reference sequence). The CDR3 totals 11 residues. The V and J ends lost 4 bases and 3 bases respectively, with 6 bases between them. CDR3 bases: TGTGCCTGGAAGGCCCACTATGGCTACACCTCC. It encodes CAWKAHYGYTS.

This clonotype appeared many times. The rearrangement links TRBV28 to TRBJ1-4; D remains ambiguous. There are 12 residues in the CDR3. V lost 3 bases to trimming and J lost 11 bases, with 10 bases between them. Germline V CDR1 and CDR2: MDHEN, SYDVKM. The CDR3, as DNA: TGTGCCAGCAGTTTTCCTACCGGGAAACTGTTTTTT. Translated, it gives CASSFPTGKLFF. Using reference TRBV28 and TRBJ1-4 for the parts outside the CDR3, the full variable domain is DVKVTQSSRYLVKRTGEKVFLECVQDMDHENMFWYRQDPGLGLRLIYFSYDVKMKEKGDIPEGYSVSREKKERFSLILESASTNQTSMYLCASSFPTGKLFFGSGTQLSVL.

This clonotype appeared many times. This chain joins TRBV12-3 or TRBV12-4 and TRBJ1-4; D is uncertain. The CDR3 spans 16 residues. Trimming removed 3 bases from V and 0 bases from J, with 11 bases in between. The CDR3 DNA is TGTGCCAGCAGTTTGTTGGCGTTTGCAACTAATGAAAAACTGTTTTTT. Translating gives CASSLLAFATNEKLFF.

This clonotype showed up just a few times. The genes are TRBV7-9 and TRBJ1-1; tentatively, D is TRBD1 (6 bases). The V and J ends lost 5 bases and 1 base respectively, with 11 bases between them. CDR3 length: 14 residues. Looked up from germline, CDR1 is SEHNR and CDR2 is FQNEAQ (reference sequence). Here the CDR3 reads CASSPGTTNTEAFF. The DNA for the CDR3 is TGTGCCAGCAGCCCAGGGACAACGAACACTGAAGCTTTCTTT. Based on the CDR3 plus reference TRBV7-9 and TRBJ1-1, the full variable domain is DTGVSQNPRHKITKRGQNVTFRCDPISEHNRLYWYRQTLGQGPEFLTYFQNEAQLEKSRLLSDRFSAERPKGSFSTLEIQRTEQGDSAMYLCASSPGTTNTEAFFGQGTRLTVV.

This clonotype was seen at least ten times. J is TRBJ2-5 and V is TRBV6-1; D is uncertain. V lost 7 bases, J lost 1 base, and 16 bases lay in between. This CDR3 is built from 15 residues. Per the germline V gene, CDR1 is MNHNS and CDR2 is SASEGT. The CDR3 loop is CASTPTTGPQETQYF. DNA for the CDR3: TGTGCCAGCACTCCCACGACCGGACCCCAAGAGACCCAGTACTTC.